This TCR beta chain was sequenced in a study of CD8+ T cells in alopecia areata. cDNA reverse transcribed from extracted RNA served as the sequencing template. The table came from immunoSEQ multiplex PCR; TCRdb's copy has only in-frame clones and leaves some out. Here the sample spans over 85,000 clones, around 71% being singletons. Germline CDR1 GTSNPN, CDR2 SVGIG (reference sequence). Trimming cost V 3 bases and J 0 bases; bases outside gene matches: 9. The CDR3 has 16 amino acids. The treatment here: oral pan-JAK inhibitor, 5-10 mg twice daily. This clone was counted a few times. This sample comprised CD8+ T cells sorted from blood, obtained around week 44, from a patient treated with tofacitinib. This clonotype was obtained from a human donor with alopecia areata. V is TRBV30 and J is TRBJ2-3; TRBD1 aligns across 7 bases. CDR3 protein: CAWSQPGTASTDTQYF. The DNA for the CDR3 is TGTGCCTGGAGCCAACCCGGGACAGCAAGCACAGATACGCAGTATTTT.